Shown below are 19 T cell receptor beta chains from a single sample sequenced in a study of CXCR3-negative and CXCR3-positive naive CD8 T cells. No antigens are known for them. Study results and caveats: TRB CDR3s were more hydrophobic in CXCR3-positive than in CXCR3-negative naive cells.

In preparing the TRB cDNA libraries, 5' RACE with UMI labels was used. TCRdb reprocessed the 5' RACE reads, keeping one entry per CDR3 protein, no DNA. With fewer than 140,000 distinct CDR3 sequences in the sample, the ten largest clones hold 0.35% to 0.4%. The specimen sequenced was naive CXCR3+ CD8+ T cells from blood. Subset reported: CD45RO-CCR7+CD27+CD95- naive CD8+ T cells expressing CXCR3 (TNR3+). The receptor set was obtained from a human donor in good health. Some clones in this sample may be carry-over from other donors' samples.

This chain uses TRBV29-1 with TRBJ2-1; TCRdb outputs TRBD1, but without DNA this stays unchecked. This CDR3 comprises 14 residues. Germline V gene sequence: CDR1 SQVTM, CDR2 ANQGSEA. CDR3 in amino acids: CSVRGQGSYNEQFF.

The rearrangement joins TRBV7-3 to TRBJ2-3; with no DNA, the TCRdb D assignment of TRBD2 cannot be verified. The CDR3 is 16 residues long. Germline CDR1 is SGHTA and CDR2 is FQGTGA. The CDR3 is CASSLIVGRHADTQYF. The whole variable domain, remainder taken from reference TRBV7-3 and TRBJ2-3, is GAGVSQTPSNKVTEKGKYVELRCDPISGHTALYWYRQSLGQGPEFLIYFQGTGAADDSGLPNDRFFAVRPEGSVSTLKIQRTERGDSAVYLCASSLIVGRHADTQYFGPGTRLTVL.

V is TRBV7-2 and J is TRBJ2-1. Looked up from germline, CDR1 is SGHTA and CDR2 is FQGNSA. This CDR3 has 12 amino acids. The CDR3 region is CASSFGNNEQFF.

This chain links TRBV7-6 with TRBJ2-7. CDR3 length: 13 amino acids. Germline V gene data show CDR1 as SGHVS and CDR2 as FNYEAQ. The CDR3: CASSLPHSYEQYF.

The chain uses TRBV28 and TRBJ1-6; the TCRdb call, TRBD1, lacks DNA for checking. The CDR3 totals 12 residues. Germline CDR1 and CDR2: MDHEN and SYDVKM. This chain's CDR3 is CAGPRDRGSLHF.

The chain joins TRBV2 to TRBJ2-1; without DNA, the TCRdb call of TRBD2 cannot be checked. Germline CDR1 and CDR2: SNHLY and FYNNEI. The CDR3 contains 16 residues. The chain's CDR3 is CASSDSLGSSYNEQFF.

The chain couples TRBV7-2 to TRBJ1-6. The CDR3 totals 15 residues. The germline gives CDR1 SGHTA, CDR2 FQGNSA. The CDR3 here is CASSLALRYNSPLHF.

The rearrangement links TRBV29-1 to TRBJ2-3. There are 15 residues in the CDR3. Germline V gene sequence: CDR1 SQVTM, CDR2 ANQGSEA. The CDR3 region is CSVEDPSDGTDTQYF.

The CDR3: CASSQDRGAYEQYF. The gene calls are TRBV12-3 or TRBV12-4 and TRBJ2-7; TCRdb selects TRBD1, and the lack of DNA leaves this call unchecked. CDR3 length equals 14 residues.

The V gene is TRBV7-6, the J gene TRBJ2-3; TCRdb gives TRBD1 as the D gene, but with no DNA this cannot be confirmed. The CDR3 covers 15 residues. The germline V gene encodes CDR1 SGHVS and CDR2 FNYEAQ. The CDR3 region is CASSYPGASTDTQYF. The variable domain in full, completed from reference TRBV7-6 and TRBJ2-3, reads GAGVSQSPRYKVTKRGQDVALRCDPISGHVSLYWYRQALGQGPEFLTYFNYEAQQDKSGLPNDRFSAERPEGSISTLTIQRTEQRDSAMYRCASSYPGASTDTQYFGPGTRLTVL.

V and J are TRBV5-1 and TRBJ2-1; TCRdb outputs TRBD1, but without DNA this stays unchecked. Germline V gene sequence: CDR1 SGHRS, CDR2 YFSETQ. The CDR3 sequence is 13 residues long. The chain's CDR3 is CASSGTGDNEQFF.

The chain uses TRBV14 and TRBJ1-2. The CDR3 sequence is 13 residues long. The germline V gene has CDR1 SGHDN and CDR2 FVKESK. The CDR3 sequence: CASSQVEYYGYTF.

CDR3 sequence reads: CASSQVPGQGPSNTGELFF. The chain links TRBV4-2 to TRBJ2-2; the D call from TCRdb, TRBD1, cannot be confirmed without DNA. This CDR3 region has 19 residues. The germline gives CDR1 LGHNA, CDR2 YNFKEQ.

V usage is TRBV7-2 and J usage is TRBJ1-2; as DNA is missing, the TRBD1 call by TCRdb cannot be tested. This CDR3 is built from 13 residues. The V gene's germline CDR1 is SGHTA and CDR2 FQGNSA. The CDR3 loop is CASSSGQPPGYTF.

The chain couples TRBV7-9 to TRBJ1-2; the TCRdb call, TRBD1, lacks DNA for checking. Looked up from germline, CDR1 is SEHNR and CDR2 is FQNEAQ (reference sequence). This CDR3 has 16 amino acids. CDR3 amino acids: CASSPEGGEMNYGYTF.

The chain recombines TRBV6-5 with TRBJ2-5; TCRdb's assignment of TRBD1 cannot be checked, as there is no DNA. This CDR3 comprises 15 residues. Germline CDR1 MNHEY, CDR2 SVGAGI. This chain's CDR3 is CASSYRYGQEETQYF.

The chain has TRBV27 and TRBJ2-7; absent DNA, TCRdb's TRBD1 call cannot be checked. Germline CDR1 MNHEY, CDR2 SMNVEV (reference sequence). The CDR3 runs 13 residues. This chain's CDR3 is CASADRVNYEQYF.

CDR3 sequence: CASWGRGWPSDTEAFF. The rearrangement uses TRBV28 and TRBJ1-1; with no DNA, the TCRdb D assignment of TRBD1 cannot be verified. The CDR3 spans 16 residues. The germline V gene has CDR1 MDHEN and CDR2 SYDVKM.

The chain carries TRBV29-1 and TRBJ1-1. The germline V gene encodes CDR1 SQVTM and CDR2 ANQGSEA. The CDR3 consists of 12 residues. CDR3 loop: CGVDDMNTEAFF.